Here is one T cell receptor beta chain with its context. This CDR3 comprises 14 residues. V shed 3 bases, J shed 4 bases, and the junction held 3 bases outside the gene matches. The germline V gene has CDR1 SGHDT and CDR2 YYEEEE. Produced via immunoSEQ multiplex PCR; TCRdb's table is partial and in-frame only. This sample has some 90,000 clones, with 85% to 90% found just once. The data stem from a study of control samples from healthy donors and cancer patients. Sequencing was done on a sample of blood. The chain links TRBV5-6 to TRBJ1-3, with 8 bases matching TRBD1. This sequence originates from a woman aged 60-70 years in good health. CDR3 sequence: CASSWQGAGNTIYF. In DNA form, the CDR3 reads TGTGCCAGCAGCTGGCAGGGGGCAGGAAACACCATATATTTT.